A selection of T cell receptor beta chains follows, all from one sample in a study of T-cell memory formation after mild COVID-19. MiXCR, run by TCRdb on the 5' RACE reads, gives a single entry per CDR3 protein. The sample holds approximately 260,000 distinct CDR3 sequences, 16% seen once. What was sequenced was PBMCs or a T cell subset sorted from them (not recorded which). These receptors came from a man between 18 and 29 years old who had mild COVID-19 (a few samples of this study predate the infection). Cell type and time point are not known. Both conserved end residues are part of each CDR3. The order of the fields is J gene, V gene, clone size, D gene, CDR3 DNA, CDR3 protein. The D gene is left open where the match is weak. A row's size may be missing; if present it is once, few, many or a size class.

TRBJ1-5	TRBV6-6	few	TRBD1	TGTGCCAGCAGTTATCCTCCAGGGGGCCTCAATCAGCCCCAGCATTTT	CASSYPPGGLNQPQHF
TRBJ2-3	TRBV5-1	few	TRBD2	TGCGCCAGCAGCTCTCGACTAGCGGGGGAAGATACGCAGTATTTT	CASSSRLAGEDTQYF
TRBJ2-7	TRBV21-1	.	.	TGTGCCAGCAGCCGAACAGGTGAGGAGCAGTACTTC	CASSRTGEEQYF
TRBJ2-2	TRBV2	.	TRBD1	TGTGCCAGCAGTGAAGTGAGGGGGCGGGCCGGGGAGCTGTTTTTT	CASSEVRGRAGELFF
TRBJ2-4	TRBV5-1	.	TRBD2	TGCGCCAGCAGCTCGGCGGGGGGCCATCTAGCCAAAAACATTCAGTACTTC	CASSSAGGHLAKNIQYF
TRBJ1-2	TRBV29-1	.	TRBD1	TGCAGCGTTGAAGATGGGGGCAGGGGGAATGGCTACACCTTC	CSVEDGGRGNGYTF
TRBJ2-3	TRBV20-1	.	TRBD2	TGCAGTGCTAGGCAATGGGTGTCTAGCGGGGGGGATACGCAGTATTTT	CSARQWVSSGGDTQYF
TRBJ2-1	TRBV4-3	.	.	TGCGCCAGCAGCGCCGGGACGGCCCGATACAATGAGCAGTTCTTC	CASSAGTARYNEQFF
TRBJ2-7	TRBV29-1	.	.	TGCAGCGTTGAAGATCCTTACACCTACGAGCAGTACTTC	CSVEDPYTYEQYF
TRBJ2-5	TRBV29-1	few	.	TGCAGCGTTGAAGGACAGGCCTCGGGAACCCAGTACTTC	CSVEGQASGTQYF
TRBJ2-2	TRBV12-3/TRBV12-4	few	.	TGTGCCAGCAGTTTACTAGGAGCGGCCGGGGAGCTGTTTTTT	CASSLLGAAGELFF
TRBJ2-1	TRBV5-4	many	TRBD2	TGTGCCAGCAGCCCCACTAGCGGGGGCCACTACAATGAGCAGTTCTTC	CASSPTSGGHYNEQFF
TRBJ1-2	TRBV10-3	.	TRBD1	TGTGCCATCAGTTCCGGGACAGGGGTATATGGCTACACCTTC	CAISSGTGVYGYTF
TRBJ2-3	TRBV7-6	many	.	TGTGCCAGCAGCTTAGCGGTGGGGACAGATACGCAGTATTTT	CASSLAVGTDTQYF
TRBJ2-3	TRBV24-1	.	.	TGTGCCACCAGTGACCCGCAGGGATTAGGCGCAGATACGCAGTATTTT	CATSDPQGLGADTQYF
TRBJ2-1	TRBV5-1	few	TRBD2	TGCGCCAGCACCCCGGGCGGGGGAATGTGGAGCACCTACAATGAGCAGTTCTTC	CASTPGGGMWSTYNEQFF
TRBJ2-1	TRBV7-2	.	TRBD1	TGTGCCAGCAGAGAAACAGGGGGCCCCTACAATGAGCAGTTCTTC	CASRETGGPYNEQFF
TRBJ1-2	TRBV7-2	many	.	TGTGCCAGCAGCAGAAACCAGGGGAACTATGGCTACACCTTC	CASSRNQGNYGYTF
TRBJ1-1	TRBV29-1	.	.	TGCAGCGTCGCGTATCGCGGCAACACTGAAGCTTTCTTT	CSVAYRGNTEAFF
TRBJ2-4	TRBV5-1	.	TRBD2	TGCGCCAGCAGCCCCGGGACTAGCGGGGGGGCCAAAAACATTCAGTACTTC	CASSPGTSGGAKNIQYF
TRBJ1-1	TRBV6-2/TRBV6-3	few	.	TGTGCCAGCAGTTACCCCCCCACTGAAGCTTTCTTT	CASSYPPTEAFF
TRBJ1-4	TRBV7-9	few	.	TGTGCCAGCAGCCCACAGGGAAGGAATGAAAAACTGTTTTTT	CASSPQGRNEKLFF
TRBJ1-2	TRBV6-6	few	.	TGTGCCAGCAGTTACTCGTTTGATGGCTACACCTTC	CASSYSFDGYTF
TRBJ2-1	TRBV5-1	.	TRBD2	TGCGCCAGCAGCTTGTTAGGGAGGGGAAGAGGTGATGAGCAGTTCTTC	CASSLLGRGRGDEQFF
TRBJ2-5	TRBV7-3	.	.	TGTGCCAGCAGCTTAACGCAGCAAGAGACCCAGTACTTC	CASSLTQQETQYF
TRBJ1-1	TRBV11-2	.	.	TGTGCCAGCAGCCCGCCCGAGGGTGCTTTCTTT	CASSPPEGAFF
TRBJ2-1	TRBV24-1	.	.	TGTGCCACCAGTGACATAGACAGTTCTCATGAGCAGTTCTTC	CATSDIDSSHEQFF
TRBJ1-1	TRBV6-2/TRBV6-3	few	.	TGTGCCACCCGGGACTGGGGGAACACTGAAGCTTTCTTT	CATRDWGNTEAFF
TRBJ2-5	TRBV20-1	.	.	TGCAGTGCCGAGGACAGCGGTAGCCAAGAGACCCAGTACTTC	CSAEDSGSQETQYF
TRBJ1-2	TRBV11-2	.	.	TGTGCCAGCAGCACCTGGACGGCGGGGGGCTACACTTTC	CASSTWTAGGYTF
TRBJ2-3	TRBV6-5	.	.	TGTGCCAGCAGCGCCCTTGGGGGCACAGATACGCAGTATTTT	CASSALGGTDTQYF
TRBJ2-1	TRBV4-1	.	.	TGCGCCAGCAGCCAAGAGACTACGGGAACCTACAATGAGCAGTTCTTC	CASSQETTGTYNEQFF
TRBJ2-7	TRBV4-3	.	.	TGCGCCAGCAGCCAAGATCTTGCGGGGCCGGCCGAGCAGTACTTC	CASSQDLAGPAEQYF
TRBJ1-2	TRBV4-2	.	.	TGTGCCAGCAGCCAAGATAACGGCCTAGGCAGCTATGGCTACACCTTC	CASSQDNGLGSYGYTF
TRBJ2-1	TRBV12-3/TRBV12-4	few	.	TGTGCCAGCAGCCCGCAGGGATACAATGAGCAGTTCTTC	CASSPQGYNEQFF
TRBJ2-2	TRBV12-3/TRBV12-4	few	.	TGTGCCAGCGGTAGGGGTACCGGGGAGCTGTTTTTT	CASGRGTGELFF
TRBJ2-5	TRBV7-9	many	.	TGTGCCAGCGAAGGGGGGGGTCAAGAGACCCAGTACTTC	CASEGGGQETQYF
TRBJ2-7	TRBV27	.	TRBD2	TGTGCCAGCAGTCCCGCCGGGGGGACCTACGAGCAGTACTTC	CASSPAGGTYEQYF
TRBJ2-1	TRBV4-2	.	.	TGTGCCAGCAGCCCAGGCGAGAGGACCCCTAGGGATGAGCAGTTCTTC	CASSPGERTPRDEQFF
TRBJ2-5	TRBV10-3	few	.	TGTGCCATCAGTGCGGGCGGGGCGCGAGGAGAGACCCAGTACTTC	CAISAGGARGETQYF
TRBJ2-1	TRBV6-6	.	.	TGTGCCAGCAGTTACACAGCCCTCTTGGATGAGCAGTTCTTC	CASSYTALLDEQFF
TRBJ2-1	TRBV6-5	many	TRBD1	TGTGCCAGCGGCCGGGACAGTTCCTACAATGAGCAGTTCTTC	CASGRDSSYNEQFF
TRBJ2-1	TRBV12-3/TRBV12-4	few	.	TGTGCCAGCAGTTTGTCCCTCCACTCGGCTTACAATGAGCAGTTCTTC	CASSLSLHSAYNEQFF
TRBJ2-2	TRBV5-1	many	.	TGCGCCAGCAGCTTCGAAAGTACCGGGGAGCTGTTTTTT	CASSFESTGELFF